Sequencing of this T cell receptor beta chain was carried out in a study of technical replicates of blood from a handful of donors (dated by TCRdb to between 2016 and 2019). The method was the immunoSEQ multiplex PCR assay. Held by TCRdb, this immuneACCESS table contains in-frame sequences only and omits some clones. Under half of the omission traces to an unresolved V gene where checked; the cause of the rest is unknown. In this sample the table shows roughly 70,000 clones, over 90% of which occur a single time. The top ten clonotypes cover 4.7% of the sample. This clone was observed a handful of times. Its antigen is not yet known. Base qualities were left out, and no much larger clone turns up one base away. CDR3 length: 15 amino acids, cysteine to phenylalanine. The read is trimmed to its CDR3 DNA, 45 bases read in frame from base 1. V ends up 0 bases short and J 4 bases short, with an unmatched junction base count of 2. The germline V gene yields SGDLS for CDR1 and YYNGEE for CDR2.

Material for sequencing was PBMCs. The TCR originated in a human donor in good health. Some clones in this sample may be carry-over from other donors' samples. This sequence uses TRBV9 and TRBJ2-3, and 10 junctional nucleotides match TRBD2. CDR3 region: CASSVAGTSADTQYF. The DNA is as follows: TGTGCCAGCAGCGTAGCTGGGACTAGCGCAGATACGCAGTATTTT.